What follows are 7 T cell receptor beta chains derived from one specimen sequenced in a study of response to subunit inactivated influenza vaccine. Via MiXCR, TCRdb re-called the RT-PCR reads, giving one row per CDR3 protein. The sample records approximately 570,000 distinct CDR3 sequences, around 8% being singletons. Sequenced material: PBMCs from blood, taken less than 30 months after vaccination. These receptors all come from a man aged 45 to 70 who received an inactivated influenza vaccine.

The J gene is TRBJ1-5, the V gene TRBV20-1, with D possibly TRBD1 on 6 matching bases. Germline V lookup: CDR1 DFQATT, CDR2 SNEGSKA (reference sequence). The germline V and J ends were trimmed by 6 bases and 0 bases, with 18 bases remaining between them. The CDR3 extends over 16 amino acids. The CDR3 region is CSANRRQANSNQPQHF. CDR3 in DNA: TGCAGTGCAAATAGACGACAGGCAAATAGCAATCAGCCCCAGCATTTT.

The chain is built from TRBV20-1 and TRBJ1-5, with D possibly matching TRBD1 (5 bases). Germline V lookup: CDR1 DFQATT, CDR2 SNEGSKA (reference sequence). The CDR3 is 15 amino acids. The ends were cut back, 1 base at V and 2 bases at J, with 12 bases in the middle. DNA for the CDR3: TGCAGTGCTAGAGTGTCCAGGGATGGCAATCAGCCCCAGCATTTT. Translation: CSARVSRDGNQPQHF.

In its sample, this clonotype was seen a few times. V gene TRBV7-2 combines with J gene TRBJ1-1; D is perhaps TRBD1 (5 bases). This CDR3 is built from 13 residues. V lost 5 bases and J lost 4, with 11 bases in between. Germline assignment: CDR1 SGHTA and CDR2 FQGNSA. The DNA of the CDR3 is TGTGCCAGCAGCCCCGACAGACTCACTGAAGCTTTCTTT. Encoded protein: CASSPDRLTEAFF.

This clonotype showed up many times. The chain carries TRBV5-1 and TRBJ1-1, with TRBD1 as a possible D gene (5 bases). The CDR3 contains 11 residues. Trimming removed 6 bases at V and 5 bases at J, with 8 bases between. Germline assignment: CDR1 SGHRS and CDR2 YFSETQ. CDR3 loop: CASTSGTEAFF. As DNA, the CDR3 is TGCGCCAGCACTTCAGGGACTGAAGCTTTCTTT.

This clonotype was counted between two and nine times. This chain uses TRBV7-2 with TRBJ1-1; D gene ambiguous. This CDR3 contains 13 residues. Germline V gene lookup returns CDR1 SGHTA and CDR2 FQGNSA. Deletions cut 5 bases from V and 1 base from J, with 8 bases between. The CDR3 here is CASSRIRNTEAFF. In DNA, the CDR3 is TGTGCCAGCAGCCGTATTCGGAACACTGAAGCTTTCTTT.

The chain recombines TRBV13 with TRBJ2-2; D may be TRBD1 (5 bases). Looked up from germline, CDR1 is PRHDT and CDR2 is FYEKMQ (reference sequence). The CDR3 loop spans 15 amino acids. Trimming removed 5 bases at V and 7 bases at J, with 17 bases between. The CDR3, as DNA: TGTGCCAGCAGCCAAGGGGCAGGGCGCATCGGGGAGCTGTTTTTT. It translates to CASSQGAGRIGELFF.

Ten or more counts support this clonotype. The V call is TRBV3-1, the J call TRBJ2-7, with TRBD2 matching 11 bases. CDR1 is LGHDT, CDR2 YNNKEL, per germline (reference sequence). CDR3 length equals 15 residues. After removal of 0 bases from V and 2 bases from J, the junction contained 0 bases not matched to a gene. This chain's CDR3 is CASSQELAGAYEQYF. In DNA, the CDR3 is TGTGCCAGCAGCCAAGAACTAGCGGGGGCCTACGAGCAGTACTTC.